This T cell receptor beta chain comes out of a study of untreated major depressive disorder. The protocol was immunoSEQ multiplex PCR, while the TCRdb copy is restricted to in-frame clones and leaves out a portion. The table shows approximately 12,000 clones, with about nine tenths occurring only once. V was pared by 5 bases and J by 7 bases, with 12 bases between. Per the germline V gene, CDR1 is LNHNV and CDR2 is YYDKDF (reference sequence). The CDR3 runs to 13 residues. Details on this clone: Its antigen is unidentified.

Overall study findings and caveats: CD4+ T cells from depressed patients used TRBV05-01 (Vbeta 5.1) more often than controls.

This receptor was obtained from a young man with major depressive disorder. Input material: CD4+ T cells from PBMCs. The V call is TRBV15, the J call TRBJ1-5; no clear D. In DNA, the CDR3 is TGTGCCACCAGCGAGCAGCGTTGGCAGCCCCAGCATTTT. Translated: CATSEQRWQPQHF.